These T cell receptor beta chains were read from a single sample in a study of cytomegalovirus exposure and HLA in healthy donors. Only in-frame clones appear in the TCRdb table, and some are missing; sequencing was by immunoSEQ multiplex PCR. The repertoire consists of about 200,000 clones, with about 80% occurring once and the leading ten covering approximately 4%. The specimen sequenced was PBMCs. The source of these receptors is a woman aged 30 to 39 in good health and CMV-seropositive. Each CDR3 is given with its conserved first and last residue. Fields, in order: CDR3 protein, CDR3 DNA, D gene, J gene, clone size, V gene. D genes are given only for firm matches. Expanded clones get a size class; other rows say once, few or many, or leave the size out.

CAAGIRGGTTNEKLFF,TGTGCCGCGGGGATAAGAGGTGGGACAACTAATGAAAAACTGTTTTTT,.,TRBJ1-4,.,TRBV2
CASSLGLAGILIF,TGTGCCAGCAGCTTAGGCCTAGCGGGAATTTTGATCTTC,TRBD2,TRBJ2-1,few,TRBV11-2
CASSQEVGRGVDEQYF,TGCGCCAGCAGCCAAGAAGTCGGGCGGGGGGTGGACGAGCAGTACTTC,TRBD2,TRBJ2-7,many,TRBV4-3
CASSLDRGDGYTF,TGTGCCAGCAGCCTGGACAGGGGGGATGGCTACACCTTC,TRBD1,TRBJ1-2,few,TRBV7-2
CASSFQGDFSYEQYF,TGCGCCAGCAGCTTTCAGGGGGACTTCTCCTACGAGCAGTACTTC,.,TRBJ2-7,.,TRBV5-1
CASSPRRGTDTQYF,TGTGCCAGCTCCCCCCGCCGCGGCACAGATACGCAGTATTTT,.,TRBJ2-3,.,TRBV6-5
CASSGPGSKRAEQYF,TGTGCCAGCAGCGGACCGGGGTCCAAAAGGGCCGAGCAGTACTTC,.,TRBJ2-7,few,TRBV7-2
CASSLVGEFYGYTF,TGTGCCAGCAGCTTAGTGGGAGAGTTCTATGGCTACACCTTC,.,TRBJ1-2,.,TRBV11-2
CASSEEDSTDTQYF,TGTGCCAGCAGTGAGGAGGACAGCACAGATACGCAGTATTTT,.,TRBJ2-3,medium-sized,TRBV6-4
CASSERYSAQYF,TGCGCCAGCAGTGAGCGGTATAGCGCGCAGTATTTT,.,TRBJ2-3,few,TRBV10-1
CAWSGTSVYEQYF,TGTGCCTGGTCCGGGACTAGCGTCTACGAGCAGTACTTC,TRBD2,TRBJ2-7,.,TRBV30
CASSPSRGETQYF,TGTGCCAGCTCACCAAGCAGGGGAGAGACCCAGTACTTC,.,TRBJ2-5,.,TRBV18
CASSLRDRVGTEAFF,TGCGCCAGCAGCTTGAGGGACAGGGTTGGAACTGAAGCTTTCTTT,TRBD1,TRBJ1-1,.,TRBV5-1
CSVREETQYF,TGCAGTGTGCGGGAAGAGACCCAGTACTTC,.,TRBJ2-5,.,TRBV20-1
CASSPLMSGERGFAGELFF,TGTGCCAGCAGCCCGCTAATGTCCGGTGAGCGGGGATTTGCCGGGGAGCTGTTTTTT,TRBD2,TRBJ2-2,.,TRBV9
CASSRDRGTGELFF,TGTGCCAGCAGCCGGGACAGGGGGACCGGGGAGCTGTTTTTT,TRBD1,TRBJ2-2,.,TRBV7-2
CASRGYSGANVLTF,TGTGCCAGCCGAGGGTACTCTGGGGCCAACGTCCTGACTTTC,.,TRBJ2-6,.,TRBV6-5
CAISESGHAATLDYTF,TGTGCCATCAGTGAGTCGGGACACGCAGCCACTTTGGACTACACCTTC,.,TRBJ1-2,.,TRBV10-3
CASSSYGTYEQYF,TGTGCCAGCAGCTCCTACGGGACCTACGAGCAGTACTTC,.,TRBJ2-7,.,TRBV11-3
CASSERGRDTQYF,TGTGCCAGCAGTGAACGCGGGCGGGATACGCAGTATTTT,.,TRBJ2-3,.,TRBV2
CASSPGGILYYEQYF,TGTGCCAGCAGCCCCGGGGGGATCCTTTACTACGAGCAGTACTTC,TRBD2,TRBJ2-7,.,TRBV5-6
CASSLGTEETQYF,TGTGCCAGCAGCTTGGGGACAGAAGAGACCCAGTACTTC,.,TRBJ2-5,few,TRBV5-6
CASNTQGRGSPLHF,TGTGCCAGCAACACACAGGGGCGGGGTTCACCCCTCCACTTT,TRBD1,TRBJ1-6,few,TRBV6-6
CASSIGTAESYEQYF,TGTGCCAGTAGTATAGGGACAGCGGAATCCTACGAGCAGTACTTC,.,TRBJ2-7,.,TRBV19
CASTQTGEQFF,TGTGCCAGCACCCAAACGGGTGAGCAGTTCTTC,.,TRBJ2-1,once,TRBV2
CASSQEVTGYLYGYTF,TGCGCCAGCAGCCAAGAGGTGACAGGGTATTTGTATGGCTACACCTTC,TRBD1,TRBJ1-2,.,TRBV4-1
CASSLDTRLAGLDTQYF,TGTGCCAGCAGCTTAGATACTAGACTAGCGGGATTAGATACGCAGTATTTT,TRBD2,TRBJ2-3,.,TRBV11-3
CASSQDTRGAREQYF,TGCGCCAGCAGCCAAGATACAAGGGGCGCGAGGGAGCAGTACTTC,.,TRBJ2-7,.,TRBV4-3
CASSFRDSNLVQYF,TGTGCCAGCAGCTTCCGGGACTCCAACCTTGTACAGTACTTC,.,TRBJ2-7,.,TRBV7-2
CASSELSGGATGELFF,TGTGCCAGCAGTGAATTATCAGGGGGCGCAACCGGGGAGCTGTTTTTT,TRBD1,TRBJ2-2,.,TRBV2
CASSQDPGIMNTEAFF,TGCGCCAGCAGCCAAGATCCAGGGATCATGAACACTGAAGCTTTCTTT,.,TRBJ1-1,.,TRBV4-3
CASRRGLRVDSGANVLTF,TGTGCCAGTAGACGGGGATTGCGGGTTGACTCTGGGGCCAACGTCCTGACTTTC,.,TRBJ2-6,.,TRBV19
CASSKGGASTEAFF,TGTGCCAGCAGTAAAGGGGGGGCAAGCACTGAAGCTTTCTTT,.,TRBJ1-1,.,TRBV7-9
CASSFISSSGNTIYF,TGCGCCAGCAGCTTTATCTCTAGCTCTGGAAACACCATATATTTT,.,TRBJ1-3,.,TRBV5-1
CASTPPGNEQYF,TGTGCCAGCACCCCCCCAGGGAACGAGCAGTACTTC,.,TRBJ2-7,.,TRBV21-1
CASPEAVLGPEQYF,TGTGCCAGCCCCGAAGCTGTTTTGGGGCCCGAGCAGTACTTC,.,TRBJ2-7,.,TRBV9
CASSGDSQHKATMGQFF,TGCGCCAGCAGCGGGGACAGCCAGCACAAGGCTACAATGGGGCAGTTCTTC,TRBD1,TRBJ2-1,.,TRBV5-1
CASSPGGTDYNEQFF,TGTGCCAGCAGCCCGGGGGGGACGGACTACAATGAGCAGTTCTTC,TRBD2,TRBJ2-1,.,TRBV6-4
CASSTRTSGKETQYF,TGTGCCAGCAGCACCCGGACTAGCGGAAAAGAGACCCAGTACTTC,TRBD2,TRBJ2-5,.,TRBV2
CASSPFVTSTEAFF,TGTGCCAGCAGCCCCTTCGTTACGAGCACTGAAGCTTTCTTT,.,TRBJ1-1,few,TRBV11-3
CASGGGQPNQPQHF,TGTGCCAGCGGTGGTGGGCAGCCAAATCAGCCCCAGCATTTT,.,TRBJ1-5,few,TRBV6-6
CASSTSGGAGYGYTF,TGTGCCAGTAGTACATCAGGGGGCGCAGGCTATGGCTACACCTTC,TRBD1,TRBJ1-2,.,TRBV19
CASSFTSGTGELFF,TGTGCCAGCAGCTTTACTAGCGGCACCGGGGAGCTGTTTTTT,TRBD2,TRBJ2-2,.,TRBV7-2
CASNLQGAYGYTF,TGTGCCAGCAACCTACAGGGAGCCTATGGCTACACCTTC,.,TRBJ1-2,.,TRBV6-1
CSCNKQGRYEQYF,TGCAGTTGCAACAAACAGGGGCGATACGAGCAGTACTTC,TRBD1,TRBJ2-7,.,TRBV29-1
CSVEGARDRGTNYGYTF,TGCAGCGTTGAAGGGGCCCGGGACAGGGGAACGAACTATGGCTACACCTTC,TRBD1,TRBJ1-2,.,TRBV29-1
CAWSVPAGAADTQYF,TGTGCCTGGAGTGTACCCGCGGGAGCCGCGGATACGCAGTATTTT,TRBD2,TRBJ2-3,.,TRBV30